Below, one T cell receptor beta chain is given with its context. This record comes from a study of cytomegalovirus exposure and HLA in healthy donors. While the first cohort had over 650 subjects, the donors belonged to the separate validation cohort of 100 to 150 subjects. There are 12 residues in the CDR3. Per the germline V gene, CDR1 is SGHAT and CDR2 is FQNNGV. Deletions cut 4 bases from V and 5 bases from J, with 9 bases between. Sequenced by immunoSEQ multiplex PCR; TCRdb stores in-frame clones only, minus some. Of approximately 270,000 clones listed, 80% to 90% were seen once; the top ten hold about 1%.

V and J are TRBV11-2 and TRBJ2-7; TRBD1 might be the D (6 bases). Specimen: PBMCs. This receptor was taken from a woman in her late teens or twenties in good health and CMV-seronegative. The DNA of the CDR3 is TGTGCCAGCAGCTCCGAGGGGGACGAGCAGTACTTC. Its protein product is CASSSEGDEQYF.